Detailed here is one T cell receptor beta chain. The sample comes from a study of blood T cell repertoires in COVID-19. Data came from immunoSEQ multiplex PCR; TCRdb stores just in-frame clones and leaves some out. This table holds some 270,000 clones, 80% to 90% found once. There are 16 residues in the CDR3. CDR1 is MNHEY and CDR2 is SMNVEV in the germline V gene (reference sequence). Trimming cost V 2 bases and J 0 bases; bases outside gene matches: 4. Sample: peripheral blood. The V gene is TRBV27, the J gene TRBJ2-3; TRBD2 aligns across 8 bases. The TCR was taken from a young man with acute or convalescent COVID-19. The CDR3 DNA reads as TGTGCCAGCAGTTTAGCGGGACTAGGAAGCACAGATACGCAGTATTTT. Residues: CASSLAGLGSTDTQYF.